The rows below give T cell receptor beta chains drawn from one sample of a study of blood T cells in healthy people across ages. TCRdb re-derived calls from the 5' RACE reads in MiXCR, one entry per CDR3 protein. The sample lists some 1 million distinct CDR3 sequences; 40% to 55% were seen once. The material sequenced was blood. Source of these receptors: a woman aged 55 to 70 in good health. Both conserved end residues are part of each CDR3. A D gene is named only where the DNA matches it firmly. Not every row has a clone size; where given, it reads once, few, many or a size class.

J,size,D,V,DNA,CDR3
TRBJ1-5,-,TRBD1,TRBV7-2,TGTGCCAGCAGCTTCGTGACAGGGGGGGATCAGCCCCAGCATTTT,CASSFVTGGDQPQHF
TRBJ2-5,-,-,TRBV6-1,TGTGCCAGCAGTGAAGGGACCCGGTACCAAGAGACCCAGTACTTC,CASSEGTRYQETQYF
TRBJ2-1,-,TRBD2,TRBV5-1,TGCGCTAGCAGCGTGACTAGCGGGATAGGTGAGCAGTTCTTC,CASSVTSGIGEQFF
TRBJ2-7,few,-,TRBV7-2,TGTGCCAGCAGCTCAAACGGGGCCTCCTACGAGCAGTACTTC,CASSSNGASYEQYF
TRBJ1-6,few,-,TRBV28,TGTGCCAGCAGTTTACCGGGGAATCGTTCACCCCTCCACTTT,CASSLPGNRSPLHF
TRBJ2-5,-,-,TRBV20-1,TGCAGTGCTAGGAAGGACTTCCAAGAGACCCAGTACTTC,CSARKDFQETQYF
TRBJ2-7,-,-,TRBV11-1,TGTGCCAGCAGCCTTGGCCGGGGGCTCTCCGAGCAGTACTTC,CASSLGRGLSEQYF
TRBJ2-7,-,TRBD1,TRBV15,TGTGCCACCAGCAGAGGGGACAGGTTCTTGGAGCAGTACTTC,CATSRGDRFLEQYF
TRBJ2-3,few,-,TRBV9,TGTGCCAGCAGCGTAGCCGAGCCTGGAGATACGCAGTATTTT,CASSVAEPGDTQYF
TRBJ1-5,-,-,TRBV7-8,TGTGCCAGCAGCTTTAGGGGGACCGGTCAGCCCCAGCATTTT,CASSFRGTGQPQHF
TRBJ1-2,-,-,TRBV29-1,TGCAGCGTTGATCCTGGCGGGGCCCATGGCTACACCTTC,CSVDPGGAHGYTF
TRBJ1-6,once,TRBD1,TRBV6-2/TRBV6-3,TGTGCCAGCAGTTTCACCGGGACAGGGCGGTCCTATAATTCACCCCTCCACTTT,CASSFTGTGRSYNSPLHF
TRBJ2-7,-,-,TRBV5-6,TGTGCCAGCAGCTTGGCTGGGGCCTACTCCTACGAGCAGTACTTC,CASSLAGAYSYEQYF
TRBJ2-1,-,-,TRBV29-1,TGCAGCGTTGCTGGGGGCACCTACAATGAGCAGTTCTTC,CSVAGGTYNEQFF
TRBJ2-7,-,-,TRBV27,TGTGCCAGCAGTCTATGGGGGGAGAGCTCCCACGAGCAGTACTTC,CASSLWGESSHEQYF
TRBJ2-3,few,-,TRBV7-2,TGTGCCAGCAGCCGAAACATGGGGGCAGATACGCAGTATTTT,CASSRNMGADTQYF
TRBJ2-1,few,-,TRBV5-1,TGCGCCAGCAGCTCAACGTCTCCCTTCCTGAGCTCCTACAATGAGCAGTTCTTC,CASSSTSPFLSSYNEQFF
TRBJ2-1,-,TRBD2,TRBV12-3/TRBV12-4,TGTGCCAACAGTTTCCTTACTAGCGGGAAACCGTTCTTC,CANSFLTSGKPFF
TRBJ1-2,few,-,TRBV20-1,TGCAGTAGCCAGGCCCACTATGGCTACACCTTC,CSSQAHYGYTF
TRBJ2-7,-,-,TRBV3-1,TGTGCCAGCAACCAAGGGGAAGGGGGCTACGAGCAGTACTTC,CASNQGEGGYEQYF
TRBJ1-1,-,-,TRBV29-1,TGCAGCATTGTGGGGGGGACCGAGGGGCGGATGAACACTGAAGCTTTCTTT,CSIVGGTEGRMNTEAFF
TRBJ1-6,few,-,TRBV9,TGTGCCAGCAGCGTAAATAGCAATTCACCCCTCCACTTT,CASSVNSNSPLHF
TRBJ2-7,-,-,TRBV6-6,TGTGCCAGCAGATCCGGGACAACCGTCTCCTACGAGCAGTACTTC,CASRSGTTVSYEQYF
TRBJ2-7,few,-,TRBV18,TGTGCCAGCTCCCCACGACCCATTTCAGGGGAGCAGTACTTC,CASSPRPISGEQYF
TRBJ2-3,-,-,TRBV15,TGTGCCACCAGCAGACTAGTCTGGGATACGCAGTATTTT,CATSRLVWDTQYF
TRBJ2-7,-,TRBD1,TRBV10-3,TGTGCCATCAGTGAGTCGTGGGACAGGGGCTCCTACGAGCAGTACTTC,CAISESWDRGSYEQYF
TRBJ2-7,-,-,TRBV10-3,TGTGCCATCGCCTCCGCGGCAGGGAGCTACGAGCAGTACTTC,CAIASAAGSYEQYF